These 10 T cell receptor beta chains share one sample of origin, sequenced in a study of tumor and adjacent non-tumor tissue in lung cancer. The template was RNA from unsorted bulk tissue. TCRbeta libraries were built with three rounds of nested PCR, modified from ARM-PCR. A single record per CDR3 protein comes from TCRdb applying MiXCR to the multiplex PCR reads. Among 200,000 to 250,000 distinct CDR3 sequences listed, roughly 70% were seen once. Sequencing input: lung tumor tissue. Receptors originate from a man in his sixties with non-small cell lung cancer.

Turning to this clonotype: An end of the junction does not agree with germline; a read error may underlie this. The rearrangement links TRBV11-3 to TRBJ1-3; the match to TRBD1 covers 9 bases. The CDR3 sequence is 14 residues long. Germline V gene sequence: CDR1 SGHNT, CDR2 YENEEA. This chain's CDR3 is CVSSSDRGGKTIYF. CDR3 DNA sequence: TGTGTCAGCAGCTCGGACAGGGGCGGAAAGACCATATATTTT.

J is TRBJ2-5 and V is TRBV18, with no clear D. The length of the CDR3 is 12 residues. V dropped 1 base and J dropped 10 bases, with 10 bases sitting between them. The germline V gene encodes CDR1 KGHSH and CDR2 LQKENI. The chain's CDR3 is CASSPRSGLQYF. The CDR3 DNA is TGTGCCAGCTCACCACGAAGTGGGCTCCAGTACTTC.

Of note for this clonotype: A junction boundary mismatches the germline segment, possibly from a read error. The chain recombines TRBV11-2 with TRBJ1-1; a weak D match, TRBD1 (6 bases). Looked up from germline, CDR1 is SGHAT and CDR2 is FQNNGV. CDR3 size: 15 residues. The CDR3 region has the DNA TGTGCCAGCAGCTGGGACCTGGGGGGGCTTCATGGAGCTTTCTTC. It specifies CASSWDLGGLHGAFF.

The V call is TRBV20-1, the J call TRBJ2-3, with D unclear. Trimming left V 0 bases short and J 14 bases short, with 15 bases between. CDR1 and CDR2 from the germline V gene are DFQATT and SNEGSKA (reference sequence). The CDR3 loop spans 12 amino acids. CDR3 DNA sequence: TGCAGTGCTAGAGATGCCCCAGACGGAACGTATTTT. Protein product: CSARDAPDGTYF.

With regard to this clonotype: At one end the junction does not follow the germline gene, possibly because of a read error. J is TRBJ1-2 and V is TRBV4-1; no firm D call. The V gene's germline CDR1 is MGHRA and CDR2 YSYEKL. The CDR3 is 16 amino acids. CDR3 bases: TGCGCCAGCATCCAAGACCCCGCGAGACCTAACTATGGCTACATCTTC. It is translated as CASIQDPARPNYGYIF.

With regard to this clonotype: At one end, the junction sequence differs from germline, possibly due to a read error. CDR3 sequence reads: CASSYPEGRFREKLVF. CDR3 sequence (DNA): TGTGCCAGCAGTTACCCCGAAGGGAGATTTCGGGAAAAACTGGTTTTT. The V call is TRBV6-6, the J call TRBJ1-4; D call uncertain. CDR1 and CDR2 (germline): MNHNY, SVGAGI (reference sequence). The CDR3 covers 16 residues.

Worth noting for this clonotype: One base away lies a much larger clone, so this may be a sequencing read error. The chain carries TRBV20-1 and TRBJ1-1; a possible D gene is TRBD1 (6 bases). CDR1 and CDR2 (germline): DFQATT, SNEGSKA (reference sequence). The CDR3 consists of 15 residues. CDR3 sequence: CSVREQGVKNTEAFF. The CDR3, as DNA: TGCAGTGTTAGAGAACAGGGAGTGAAGAACACTGAAGCTTTCTTT.

CDR3 sequence: CASSKKFPGWSNQPQHF. In DNA, the CDR3 is TGTGCCAGCAGCAAAAAATTCCCCGGTTGGAGCAATCAGCCCCAGCATTTT. The rearrangement uses TRBV12-1 and TRBJ1-5; no check of the table's D call, TRBD1, against the DNA was made. TRBV12-1 is annotated as a pseudogene. The CDR3 runs to 17 residues.

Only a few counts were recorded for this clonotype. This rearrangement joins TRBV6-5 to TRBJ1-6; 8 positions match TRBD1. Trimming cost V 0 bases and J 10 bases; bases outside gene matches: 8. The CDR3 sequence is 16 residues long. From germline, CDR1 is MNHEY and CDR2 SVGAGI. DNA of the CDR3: TGTGCCAGCAGTTACTCGCTGGGGACAGGAGGATCACCCCTCCACTTT. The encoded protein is CASSYSLGTGGSPLHF.

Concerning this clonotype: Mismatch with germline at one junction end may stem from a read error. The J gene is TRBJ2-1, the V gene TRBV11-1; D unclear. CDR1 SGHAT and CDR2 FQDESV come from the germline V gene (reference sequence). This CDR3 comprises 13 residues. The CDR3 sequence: CVSSPDRYNEQFF. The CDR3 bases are TGTGTCAGCAGCCCCGACCGTTACAATGAGCAGTTCTTC.